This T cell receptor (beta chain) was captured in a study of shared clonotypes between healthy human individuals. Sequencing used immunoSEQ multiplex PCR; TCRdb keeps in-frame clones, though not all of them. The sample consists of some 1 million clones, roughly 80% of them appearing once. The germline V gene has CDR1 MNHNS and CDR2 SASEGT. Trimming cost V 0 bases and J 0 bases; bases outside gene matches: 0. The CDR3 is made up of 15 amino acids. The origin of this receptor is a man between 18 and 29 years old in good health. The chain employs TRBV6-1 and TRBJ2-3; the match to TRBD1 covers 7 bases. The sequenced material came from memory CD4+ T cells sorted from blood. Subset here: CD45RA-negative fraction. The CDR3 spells CASSEATGSTDTQYF. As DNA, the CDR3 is TGTGCCAGCAGTGAAGCGACAGGGAGCACAGATACGCAGTATTTT.